The 29 T cell receptor beta chains below all came from one sample that was sequenced in a study of T cell responses to AZD1222 COVID-19 vaccine. Here immunoSEQ multiplex PCR was the method, and the copy in TCRdb shows in-frame clones only, minus some. The sample lists some 80,000 clones; 86% were seen once. The source was peripheral blood, collected on day 0 of AZD1222 vaccination. The receptors shown here come from an adult in good health.

The V gene is TRBV5-1, the J gene TRBJ2-6; 9 positions agree with TRBD1. This CDR3 is 18 amino acids long. Germline values: CDR1 SGHRS, CDR2 YFSETQ. With V trimmed by 0 bases and J by 2 bases, 6 bases remained unmatched. This CDR3 is CASSLDWTGAAGANVLTF. CDR3 DNA sequence: TGCGCCAGCAGCTTGGACTGGACAGGGGCGGCTGGGGCCAACGTCCTGACTTTC.

The chain has TRBV19 and TRBJ1-4; possibly TRBD1 for D (6 bases). The CDR3 has 14 amino acids. V gave up 6 bases and J gave up 7 bases, with 15 bases separating them. Germline CDR1 LNHDA, CDR2 SQIVND (reference sequence). CDR3 residues: CASSPQGMSEKLFF. Written as DNA, the CDR3 is TGTGCCAGTAGCCCCCAGGGGATGAGTGAAAAACTGTTTTTT.

The chain uses TRBV9 and TRBJ2-7, with no clear D. Trimming took off 3 bases at V and 1 base at J, with 8 bases between the two ends. The CDR3 spans 13 residues. CDR1 SGDLS and CDR2 YYNGEE come from the germline V gene. This CDR3 reads CASSAPSSYEQYF. As DNA, the CDR3 is TGTGCCAGCAGCGCCCCCTCTTCCTACGAGCAGTACTTC.

The V call is TRBV29-1, the J call TRBJ1-1; D is undetermined. Germline V CDR1 and CDR2: SQVTM, ANQGSEA. V was shortened by 4 bases and J by 0 bases, with 3 bases between the two germline ends. The CDR3 length is 11 residues. CDR3 sequence reads: CSVGLNTEAFF. In nucleotides, the CDR3 is TGCAGCGTTGGCCTGAACACTGAAGCTTTCTTT. Variable domain in full (rest from reference TRBV29-1 and TRBJ1-1): SAVISQKPSRDICQRGTSLTIQCQVDSQVTMMFWYRQQPGQSLTLIATANQGSEATYESGFVIDKFPISRPNLTFSTLTVSNMSPEDSSIYLCSVGLNTEAFFGQGTRLTVV.

V usage is TRBV28 and J usage is TRBJ2-5; 7 bases align to TRBD1. V was clipped by 5 bases and J by 4 bases; unmatched bases: 7. The germline gives CDR1 MDHEN, CDR2 SYDVKM. This CDR3 region has 14 residues. This CDR3 is CASSALGGRETQYF. The CDR3 DNA sequence: TGTGCCAGCAGTGCACTAGGGGGCCGAGAGACCCAGTACTTC.

V usage is TRBV5-1 and J usage is TRBJ1-1, with TRBD1 matching 8 bases. The CDR3 runs 15 residues. Germline values: CDR1 SGHRS, CDR2 YFSETQ. V was pared by 4 bases and J by 5 bases, with 10 bases of the junction left unmatched. The CDR3 nucleotides are TGCGCCAGCAGCCCGCAGGGGGCGCAGGAGACTGAAGCTTTCTTT. This sequence encodes CASSPQGAQETEAFF.

Concerning this clone itself: Other DNA sequences in this sample translate to the same CDR3. The chain uses TRBV19 and TRBJ2-5; D unclear. The length of the CDR3 is 11 residues. Per the germline V gene, CDR1 is LNHDA and CDR2 is SQIVND (reference sequence). The germline V and J ends were trimmed by 5 bases and 1 base, with 2 bases remaining between them. The CDR3 sequence is CASSAQETQYF. The CDR3, as DNA: TGTGCCAGTAGTGCCCAAGAGACCCAGTACTTC.

J is TRBJ1-3 and V is TRBV5-8, with D maybe TRBD1 (5 bases). CDR3 length: 16 residues. With 3 bases removed from V and 4 bases from J, the gap between germline ends came to 17 bases. From germline, CDR1 is SGHTS and CDR2 YDEGEE. In nucleotides, the CDR3 is TGTGCCAGCAGCTGGCTGCTCGGGGCCCTCGGAAACACCATATATTTT. Translated, it gives CASSWLLGALGNTIYF.

The chain couples TRBV30 to TRBJ1-5; TRBD1 is a possible D gene (6 bases). The V gene's germline CDR1 is GTSNPN and CDR2 SVGIG (reference sequence). The V end lost 5 bases, the J end lost 2 bases, and 13 bases lay between the germline ends. The CDR3 sequence is 14 residues long. CDR3 in amino acids: CAWGSRGRNQPQHF. For the CDR3, the DNA is TGTGCCTGGGGCTCCAGGGGTCGCAATCAGCCCCAGCATTTT.

This chain joins TRBV7-3 and TRBJ2-1; TRBD2 matches 9 bases. This CDR3 comprises 15 residues. From germline, CDR1 is SGHTA and CDR2 FQGTGA. Unmatched junction bases numbered 9, after V lost 5 bases and J lost 7 bases. As DNA, the CDR3 is TGTGCCAGCAGCGTCCTAGCGGGGCCGTTGAATGAGCAGTTCTTC. It codes for CASSVLAGPLNEQFF.

The chain carries TRBV11-3 and TRBJ2-3; D is ambiguous. V lost 3 bases and J 5 bases, leaving 6 bases between the germline ends. The CDR3 spans 12 residues. In germline, CDR1 is SGHNT, CDR2 YENEEA. The CDR3 loop is CASSLNRDTQYF. DNA of the CDR3: TGTGCCAGCAGCTTGAACAGAGATACGCAGTATTTT.

V and J are TRBV28 and TRBJ2-1; no clear D gene. The CDR3 is 12 amino acids. Per germline, CDR1 MDHEN and CDR2 SYDVKM. The ends were cut back, 2 bases at V and 5 bases at J, with 4 bases in the middle. CDR3 DNA sequence: TGTGCCAGCAGTTTAGCCCACAATGAGCAGTTCTTC. It encodes CASSLAHNEQFF.

The rearrangement uses TRBV7-9 and TRBJ2-5, with D tentatively TRBD1 or TRBD2 (5 bases each). The V and J ends lost 3 bases and 2 bases respectively, with 13 bases between them. CDR3 size: 15 residues. Germline CDR1 is SEHNR and CDR2 is FQNEAQ (reference sequence). CDR3: CASSFGGRIQETQYF. Here the CDR3 DNA reads TGTGCCAGCAGCTTTGGGGGTAGGATTCAAGAGACCCAGTACTTC.

J is TRBJ2-3 and V is TRBV24-1; a possible D gene is TRBD1 (5 bases). Germline CDR1 KGHDR, CDR2 SFDVKD. The V and J ends lost 9 bases and 0 bases respectively, with 9 bases between them. The CDR3 contains 13 residues. CDR3 sequence reads: CATSRVSTDTQYF. The CDR3 DNA reads as TGTGCCACCTCCAGGGTGAGCACAGATACGCAGTATTTT.

By frequency in the sample, this clone is medium-sized. The chain combines TRBV28 with TRBJ2-7; 9 bases are shared with TRBD2. This CDR3 contains 16 residues. CDR1 MDHEN and CDR2 SYDVKM come from the germline V gene. The ends lost 6 bases at V and 5 bases at J; junction bases unmatched: 14. The CDR3 DNA sequence: TGTGCCAGCAGATCCTCATCAGCGGGAGGTGGAGACGAGCAGTACTTC. Protein sequence: CASRSSSAGGGDEQYF.

The rearrangement links TRBV29-1 to TRBJ2-1, with a possible D match to TRBD2 (7 bases). Trimming stripped 6 bases from V and 0 bases from J, with 15 bases between. Germline assignment: CDR1 SQVTM and CDR2 ANQGSEA. The CDR3 is made up of 15 amino acids. The CDR3 is CSVTWGGDSYNEQFF. CDR3 in DNA: TGCAGCGTCACATGGGGGGGCGACTCCTACAATGAGCAGTTCTTC.

This clone has only one observation. The chain employs TRBV7-9 and TRBJ2-7; D not certain. CDR1 and CDR2 from the germline V gene are SEHNR and FQNEAQ (reference sequence). The CDR3 loop spans 14 amino acids. V lost 4 bases and J lost 3, with 13 bases in between. The CDR3 DNA is TGTGCCAGCAGCTCACCTAACAACAGCTACGAGCAGTACTTC. Translating gives CASSSPNNSYEQYF.

The chain carries TRBV3-1 (or the pseudogene TRBV3-2) and TRBJ2-2, with 8 bases lining up with TRBD2. The CDR3 loop spans 16 amino acids. Germline trimming cut 4 bases from V and 5 bases from J; bases unmatched to any gene: 9. Germline V gene lookup returns CDR1 LGHDT and CDR2 YNNKEL (reference sequence). CDR3 in amino acids: CASSPPWVAGTGELFF. In DNA, the CDR3 is TGTGCCAGCAGCCCACCTTGGGTAGCGGGGACCGGGGAGCTGTTTTTT.

CDR3 protein: CASSVETSGNTIYF. CDR3 in DNA: TGTGCCAGCAGCGTAGAGACCTCTGGAAACACCATATATTTT. V and J are TRBV9 and TRBJ1-3, with no clear D. The CDR3 runs to 14 residues. Per germline, CDR1 SGDLS and CDR2 YYNGEE. Trimming took off 0 bases at V and 0 bases at J, with 4 bases between the two ends.

The chain joins TRBV30 to TRBJ2-7; 7 bases fit TRBD2. The germline gives CDR1 GTSNPN, CDR2 SVGIG (reference sequence). CDR3 length: 13 amino acids. V lost 7 bases, J lost 2 bases, and 8 bases stayed unmatched. As DNA, the CDR3 is TGTGCCTTAATGGCGGGGGTTACCTACGAGCAGTACTTC. Protein product: CALMAGVTYEQYF.

The chain couples TRBV4-2 to TRBJ1-2, with D possibly being TRBD1 (5 bases). The germline V gene has CDR1 LGHNA and CDR2 YNFKEQ. Between the trimmed V and J ends, which lost 4 bases and 3 bases, there was a span of 15 bases. This CDR3 has 15 amino acids. CDR3 in DNA: TGTGCCAGCAGCCCAGGGAGCGGGTCTGACTATGGCTACACCTTC. As protein: CASSPGSGSDYGYTF.

The chain couples TRBV28 to TRBJ1-5; D perhaps matches TRBD1 (6 bases). The CDR3 loop spans 12 amino acids. Germline V gives CDR1 MDHEN, CDR2 SYDVKM. V lost 2 bases, J lost 11 bases, and 10 bases lay in between. The DNA for the CDR3 is TGTGCCAGCAGTTTAGAGGACAGCACCCAGCATTTT. Amino acid sequence: CASSLEDSTQHF. Using reference TRBV28 and TRBJ1-5 for the parts outside the CDR3, the full variable domain is DVKVTQSSRYLVKRTGEKVFLECVQDMDHENMFWYRQDPGLGLRLIYFSYDVKMKEKGDIPEGYSVSREKKERFSLILESASTNQTSMYLCASSLEDSTQHFGDGTRLSIL.

This chain links TRBV11-2 with TRBJ1-4; D remains unclear. V lost 1 base and J lost 0, with 6 bases in between. CDR3 length equals 15 residues. CDR1 is SGHAT, CDR2 FQNNGV, per germline. The CDR3 sequence is CASSLGSATNEKLFF. CDR3 bases: TGTGCCAGCAGCTTAGGGAGTGCAACTAATGAAAAACTGTTTTTT.

The chain uses TRBV28 and TRBJ2-3, with a possible D match to TRBD2 (6 bases). The germline CDR1 and CDR2 sequences are MDHEN and SYDVKM. CDR3 length equals 12 residues. Trimming shortened V by 7 bases and J by 4 bases, and 9 bases separated the two germline ends. The CDR3 loop is CASTGDADTQYF. CDR3 nucleotide sequence: TGTGCCAGCACGGGGGACGCAGATACGCAGTATTTT.

This chain uses TRBV9 with TRBJ1-2, with D possibly matching TRBD1 (5 bases). Trimming left V 7 bases short and J 4 bases short, with 14 bases between. This CDR3 comprises 13 residues. The V gene's germline CDR1 is SGDLS and CDR2 YYNGEE. CDR3 sequence reads: CASGGALGYGYTF. The CDR3 coding sequence is TGTGCCAGCGGCGGGGCCCTGGGCTATGGCTACACCTTC.

V is TRBV27 and J is TRBJ2-7; 7 bases line up with TRBD1. In germline, CDR1 is MNHEY, CDR2 SMNVEV (reference sequence). Germline trimming cut 10 bases from V and 3 bases from J; bases unmatched to any gene: 9. This CDR3 comprises 13 residues. In DNA, the CDR3 is TGTGCCACCCGGGACAGCGGATTCTACGAGCAGTACTTC. The encoded protein is CATRDSGFYEQYF.

The chain has TRBV19 and TRBJ1-5, with D perhaps TRBD1 (5 bases). The CDR3 sequence is 14 residues long. Germline CDR1 and CDR2: LNHDA and SQIVND (reference sequence). V shed 9 bases and J shed 1 base, with 13 bases lying between them. CDR3 sequence reads: CASNWRGSNQPQHF. In DNA form, the CDR3 reads TGTGCCAGCAACTGGAGGGGCAGCAATCAGCCCCAGCATTTT.

The chain links TRBV5-5 to TRBJ2-3; no firm D call. This CDR3 has 14 amino acids. Trimming left V 2 bases short and J 2 bases short, with 9 bases between. From germline, CDR1 is SGHKS and CDR2 YYEKEE (reference sequence). The CDR3 loop reads CASSLGSYTDTQYF. CDR3 bases: TGTGCCAGCAGCTTAGGATCGTACACAGATACGCAGTATTTT.

This clone has just a few counts. The V gene is TRBV5-6, the J gene TRBJ2-7; D uncertain. V was cut by 3 bases and J by 2 bases, with 9 bases left in between. Germline V gene sequence: CDR1 SGHDT, CDR2 YYEEEE. The CDR3 has 13 amino acids. CDR3 nucleotide sequence: TGTGCCAGCAGCTCCGGTTATACCTACGAGCAGTACTTC. It translates to CASSSGYTYEQYF.